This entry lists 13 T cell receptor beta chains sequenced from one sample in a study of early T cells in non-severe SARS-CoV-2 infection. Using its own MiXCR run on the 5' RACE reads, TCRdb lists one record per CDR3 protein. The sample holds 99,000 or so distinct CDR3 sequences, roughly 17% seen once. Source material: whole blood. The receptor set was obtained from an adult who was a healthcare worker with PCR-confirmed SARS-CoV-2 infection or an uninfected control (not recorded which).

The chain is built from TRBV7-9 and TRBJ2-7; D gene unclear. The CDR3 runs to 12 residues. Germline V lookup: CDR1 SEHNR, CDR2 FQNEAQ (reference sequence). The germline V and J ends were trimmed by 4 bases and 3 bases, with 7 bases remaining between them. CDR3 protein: CASSSRVYEQYF. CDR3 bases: TGTGCCAGCAGCTCCAGAGTCTACGAGCAGTACTTC.

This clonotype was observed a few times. CDR3 DNA sequence: TGCAGTGCTACCCAACAGGGCGCTGAAGCTTTCTTT. The encoded protein is CSATQQGAEAFF. The chain links TRBV20-1 to TRBJ1-1; possibly TRBD1 for D (6 bases). V dropped 4 bases and J dropped 6 bases, with 12 bases sitting between them. The CDR3 is 12 residues long. From germline, CDR1 is DFQATT and CDR2 SNEGSKA (reference sequence).

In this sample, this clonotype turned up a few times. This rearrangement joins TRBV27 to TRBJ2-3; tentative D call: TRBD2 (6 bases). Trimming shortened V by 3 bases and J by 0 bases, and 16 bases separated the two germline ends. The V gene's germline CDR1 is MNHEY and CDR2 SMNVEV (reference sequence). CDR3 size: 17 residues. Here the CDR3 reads CASSLRAGLASTDTQYF. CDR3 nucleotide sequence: TGTGCCAGCAGTTTGCGGGCGGGATTGGCTAGCACAGATACGCAGTATTTT.

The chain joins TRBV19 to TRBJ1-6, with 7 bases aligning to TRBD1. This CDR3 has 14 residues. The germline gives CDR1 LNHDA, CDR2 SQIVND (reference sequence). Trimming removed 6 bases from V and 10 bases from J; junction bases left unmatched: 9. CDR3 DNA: TGTGCCAGTAGAGCCGGGACAGTGAACTCACCCCTCCACTTT. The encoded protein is CASRAGTVNSPLHF.

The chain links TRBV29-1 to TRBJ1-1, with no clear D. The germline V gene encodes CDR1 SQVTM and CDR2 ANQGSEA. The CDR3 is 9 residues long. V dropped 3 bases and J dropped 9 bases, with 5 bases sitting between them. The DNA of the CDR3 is TGCAGCGTTGACTTAAAAGCTTTCTTT. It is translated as CSVDLKAFF.

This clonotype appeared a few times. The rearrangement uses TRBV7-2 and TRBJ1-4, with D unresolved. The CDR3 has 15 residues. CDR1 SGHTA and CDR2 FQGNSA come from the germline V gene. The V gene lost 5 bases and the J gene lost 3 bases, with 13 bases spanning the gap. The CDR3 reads CASSPGSGSNEKLFF. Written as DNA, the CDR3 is TGTGCCAGCAGCCCGGGATCCGGATCTAATGAAAAACTGTTTTTT. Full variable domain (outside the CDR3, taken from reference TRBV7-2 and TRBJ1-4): GAGVSQSPSNKVTEKGKDVELRCDPISGHTALYWYRQSLGQGLEFLIYFQGNSAPDKSGLPSDRFSAERTGGSVSTLTIQRTQQEDSAVYLCASSPGSGSNEKLFFGSGTQLSVL.

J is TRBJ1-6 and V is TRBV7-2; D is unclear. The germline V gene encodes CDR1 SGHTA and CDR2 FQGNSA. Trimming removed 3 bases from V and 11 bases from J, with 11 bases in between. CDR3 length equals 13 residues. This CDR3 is CASSFPDSTPLHF. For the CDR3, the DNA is TGTGCCAGCAGCTTTCCGGACTCTACACCCCTCCACTTT.

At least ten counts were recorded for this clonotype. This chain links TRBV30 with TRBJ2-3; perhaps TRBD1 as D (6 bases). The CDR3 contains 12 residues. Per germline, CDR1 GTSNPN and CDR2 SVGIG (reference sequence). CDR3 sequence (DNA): TGTGCGTGGGACACTGGGCAGGGTACGCAGTATTTT. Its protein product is CAWDTGQGTQYF.

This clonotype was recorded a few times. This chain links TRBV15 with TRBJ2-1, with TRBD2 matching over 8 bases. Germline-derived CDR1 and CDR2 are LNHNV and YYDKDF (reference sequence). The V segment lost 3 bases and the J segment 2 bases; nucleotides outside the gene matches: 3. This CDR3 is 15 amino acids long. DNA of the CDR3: TGTGCCACCAGCAGGGATAGCGGGACCTACAATGAGCAGTTCTTC. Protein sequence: CATSRDSGTYNEQFF.

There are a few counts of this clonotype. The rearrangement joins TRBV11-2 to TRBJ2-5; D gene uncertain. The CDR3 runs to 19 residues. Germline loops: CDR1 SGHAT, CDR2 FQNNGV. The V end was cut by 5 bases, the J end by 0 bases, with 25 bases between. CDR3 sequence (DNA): TGTGCCAGCAGCCCCCGTATTGGGCGCACCCAAACTTACCAAGAGACCCAGTACTTC. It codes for CASSPRIGRTQTYQETQYF.

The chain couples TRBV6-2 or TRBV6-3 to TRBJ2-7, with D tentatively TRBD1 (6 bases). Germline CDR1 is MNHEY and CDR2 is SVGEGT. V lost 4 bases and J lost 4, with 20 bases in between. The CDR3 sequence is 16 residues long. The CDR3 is CASSFLYRTAPYEQYF. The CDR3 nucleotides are TGTGCCAGCAGTTTTCTCTACCGGACAGCTCCGTACGAGCAGTACTTC.

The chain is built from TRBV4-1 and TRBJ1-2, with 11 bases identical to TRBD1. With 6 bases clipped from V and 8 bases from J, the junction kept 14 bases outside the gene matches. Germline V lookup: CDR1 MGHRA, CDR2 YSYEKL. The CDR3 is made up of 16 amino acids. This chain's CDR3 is CASRHTRDRGIYGYTF. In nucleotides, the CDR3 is TGCGCCAGCAGACATACGCGGGACAGGGGGATCTACGGCTACACCTTC.

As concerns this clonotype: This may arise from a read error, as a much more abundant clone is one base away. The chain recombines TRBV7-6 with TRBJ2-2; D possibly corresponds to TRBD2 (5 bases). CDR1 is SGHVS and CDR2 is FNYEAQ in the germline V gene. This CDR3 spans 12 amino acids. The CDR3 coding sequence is TGTGCCAGCAGCCAACTGACCGGGGAGCCGTTTTTT. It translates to CASSQLTGEPFF.